The 7 T cell receptor beta chains given below trace back to one sample, sequenced in a study of T cells after yellow fever vaccination. From the 5' RACE reads, TCRdb called clonotypes with MiXCR, one entry per CDR3 protein. The sample has some 350,000 distinct CDR3 sequences, about 4% seen once. Specimen: PBMCs, collected 5 days after the yellow fever booster vaccination. All receptors derive from a man younger than 35 who received the YFV17D yellow fever vaccine.

This clonotype was detected many times. This rearrangement joins TRBV20-1 to TRBJ2-7, with 7 bases matching TRBD2. This CDR3 is 15 amino acids long. The trim removed 0 bases at V and 0 bases at J, leaving 5 bases unmatched. Germline V gene lookup returns CDR1 DFQATT and CDR2 SNEGSKA (reference sequence). CDR3: CSARDWGGSSYEQYF. The CDR3 DNA is TGCAGTGCTAGAGATTGGGGGGGGAGCTCCTACGAGCAGTACTTC.

This clonotype showed up many times. One junction end disagrees with the germline gene, perhaps due to a read error. J is TRBJ2-1 and V is TRBV7-7, with D tentatively TRBD2 (5 bases). Germline-derived CDR1 and CDR2 are SSHAT and FNYEAQ (reference sequence). The CDR3 is made up of 14 amino acids. The CDR3 region has the DNA TGTGCTAGCAGCTTAGGAGCCGGGGACAATGAGCAGTTCTTC. Protein: CASSLGAGDNEQFF.

This clonotype was detected a few times. The rearrangement links TRBV20-1 to TRBJ2-1; D unclear. The germline CDR1 and CDR2 sequences are DFQATT and SNEGSKA (reference sequence). Trimming shortened V by 3 bases and J by 1 base, and 10 bases separated the two germline ends. CDR3 length: 14 amino acids. The CDR3 region is CSARGRISYNEQFF. CDR3 bases: TGCAGTGCTAGGGGCAGGATATCCTACAATGAGCAGTTCTTC.

This clonotype was counted between two and nine times. The gene calls are TRBV20-1 and TRBJ1-1; possibly TRBD1 for D (5 bases). Trimming left V 0 bases short and J 7 bases short, with 15 bases between. The CDR3 totals 14 residues. Germline loops: CDR1 DFQATT, CDR2 SNEGSKA (reference sequence). The CDR3 is CSARDLGGGSEAFF. The CDR3 DNA reads TGCAGTGCTAGAGATCTAGGCGGGGGTAGTGAAGCTTTCTTT.

This clonotype appeared a few times. This sequence joins TRBV5-1 and TRBJ2-1; perhaps D is TRBD1 or TRBD2 (5 bases each). Germline V gene sequence: CDR1 SGHRS, CDR2 YFSETQ. The V gene lost 2 bases and the J gene lost 5 bases, with 8 bases spanning the gap. The CDR3 loop spans 13 amino acids. The CDR3 nucleotides read TGCGCCAGCAGCTTTCGGGGACACAATGAGCAGTTCTTC. Translation: CASSFRGHNEQFF.

This clonotype was seen ten or more times. The CDR3 region has the DNA TGCGCCAGCAGCTTGTTGTCAGGGGTGGAAAACATTCAGTACTTC. This gives the protein CASSLLSGVENIQYF. The chain uses TRBV5-1 and TRBJ2-4; D perhaps matches TRBD1 (6 bases). The V gene's germline CDR1 is SGHRS and CDR2 YFSETQ. The germline V and J ends were trimmed by 1 base and 5 bases, with 13 bases remaining between them. This CDR3 spans 15 amino acids.

At least ten counts were recorded for this clonotype. The CDR3 DNA sequence: TGTGCCAGCAGCTTATTTCTGACAGGAGGGGAGACCCAGTACTTC. It specifies CASSLFLTGGETQYF. The V gene is TRBV7-2, the J gene TRBJ2-5; D is possibly TRBD1 or TRBD2 (6 bases each). CDR1 and CDR2 from the germline V gene are SGHTA and FQGNSA. The V and J ends lost 2 bases and 5 bases respectively, with 15 bases between them. The CDR3 has 15 amino acids.